This note documents a single TCR beta chain sequence. After removal of 5 bases from V and 1 base from J, the junction contained 6 bases not matched to a gene. Germline V gene lookup returns CDR1 MNHEY and CDR2 SVGAGI. There are 15 residues in the CDR3. This record comes from a study of immune characterization of retroperitoneal liposarcoma. TCRdb re-derived calls from the PCR reads in MiXCR, one entry per CDR3 protein. The sample includes around 12,000 distinct CDR3 sequences, over 45% of them seen just once. This clonotype was sampled from a female donor with retroperitoneal liposarcoma. Sequencing was done on a sample of tumor tissue. V usage is TRBV6-5 and J usage is TRBJ2-7; TRBD1 aligns across 9 bases. The chain's CDR3 is CASSEPGQGSYEQYF. In DNA form, the CDR3 reads TGTGCCAGCAGTGAACCGGGACAGGGATCCTACGAGCAGTACTTC.